This T cell receptor (beta chain) was sequenced for a study of a mutant IDH1 vaccine in newly diagnosed glioma. As for this clone: Antigen unknown.

Profiled with immunoSEQ multiplex PCR; TCRdb holds only in-frame clones, not every one. This sample has tens of thousands of clones, with roughly 76% found just once. Germline CDR1 reads SGHNT; CDR2 reads YYREEE (reference sequence). The V gene lost 0 bases and the J gene lost 3 bases, with 12 bases spanning the gap. The CDR3 consists of 15 residues. Documented time point: week 47, end of study. In every dose of vaccine, 300 ug of mutant IDH1 20-mer peptide was given alongside topical imiquimod. The source was PBMCs, collected from a glioma patient whose treatment included an IDH1 peptide vaccine. This sequence joins TRBV5-4 and TRBJ2-5; D may correspond to TRBD1 or TRBD2 (5 bases each). The clonotype was recovered from a man aged 45 to 65 with glioma. DNA for the CDR3: TGTGCCAGCAGCTTGGCGGGGCAGCAGAAAGAGACCCAGTACTTC. It encodes CASSLAGQQKETQYF.